Shown below are 3 T cell receptor beta chains from a single sample sequenced in a study of blood T cell repertoires in COVID-19. TCRdb's copy holds only in-frame clones and misses some; the assay was immunoSEQ multiplex PCR. Here the sample spans nearly 200,000 clones, roughly 80% being singletons. The sequenced sample consisted of PBMCs or T cells enriched from blood (not recorded which). Receptors originate from a man aged 35-49 years who had recovered from COVID-19.

The V gene is TRBV23-1, the J gene TRBJ2-2; maybe TRBD1 (5 bases). TRBV23-1 is filed as an ORF, its function uncertain. Trimming stripped 8 bases from V and 1 base from J, with 14 bases between. The CDR3 loop spans 15 amino acids. In DNA form, the CDR3 reads TGCGCCAGCGCCAAGGGGCCTCAGAACACCGGGGAGCTGTTTTTT. Amino acids: CASAKGPQNTGELFF.

This clone was detected many times. The gene calls are TRBV7-9 and TRBJ1-2; possibly TRBD1 for D (6 bases). This CDR3 contains 13 residues. Trimming removed 10 bases from V and 2 bases from J, with 14 bases in between. CDR1 SEHNR and CDR2 FQNEAQ come from the germline V gene (reference sequence). CDR3 amino acids: CATPAQGNYGYTF. In DNA, the CDR3 is TGTGCCACCCCCGCCCAGGGGAACTATGGCTACACCTTC. Full variable domain (missing parts from reference TRBV7-9 and TRBJ1-2): DTGVSQNPRHKITKRGQNVTFRCDPISEHNRLYWYRQTLGQGPEFLTYFQNEAQLEKSRLLSDRFSAERPKGSFSTLEIQRTEQGDSAMYLCATPAQGNYGYTFGSGTRLTVV.

This clone appeared a few times. J is TRBJ1-1 and V is TRBV27; D not resolved. V gave up 8 bases and J gave up 1 base, with 8 bases separating them. In germline, CDR1 is MNHEY, CDR2 SMNVEV (reference sequence). This CDR3 spans 12 amino acids. The CDR3, as DNA: TGTGCCAGCGTGGGAGAGAACACTGAAGCTTTCTTT. It codes for CASVGENTEAFF.